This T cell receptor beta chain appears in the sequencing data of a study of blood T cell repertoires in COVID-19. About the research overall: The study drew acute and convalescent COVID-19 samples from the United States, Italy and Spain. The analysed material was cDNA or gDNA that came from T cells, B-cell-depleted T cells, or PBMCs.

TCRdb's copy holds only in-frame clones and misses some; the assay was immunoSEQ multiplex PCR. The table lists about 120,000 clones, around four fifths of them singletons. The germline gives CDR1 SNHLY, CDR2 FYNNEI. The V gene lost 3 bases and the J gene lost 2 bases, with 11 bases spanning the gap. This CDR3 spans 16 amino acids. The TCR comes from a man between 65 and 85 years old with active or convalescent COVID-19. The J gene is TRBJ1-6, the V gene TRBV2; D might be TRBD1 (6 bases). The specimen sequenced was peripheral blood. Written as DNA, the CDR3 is TGTGCCAGCAGTGATTCTGAGGGGGCCTATAATTCACCCCTCCACTTT. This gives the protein CASSDSEGAYNSPLHF.